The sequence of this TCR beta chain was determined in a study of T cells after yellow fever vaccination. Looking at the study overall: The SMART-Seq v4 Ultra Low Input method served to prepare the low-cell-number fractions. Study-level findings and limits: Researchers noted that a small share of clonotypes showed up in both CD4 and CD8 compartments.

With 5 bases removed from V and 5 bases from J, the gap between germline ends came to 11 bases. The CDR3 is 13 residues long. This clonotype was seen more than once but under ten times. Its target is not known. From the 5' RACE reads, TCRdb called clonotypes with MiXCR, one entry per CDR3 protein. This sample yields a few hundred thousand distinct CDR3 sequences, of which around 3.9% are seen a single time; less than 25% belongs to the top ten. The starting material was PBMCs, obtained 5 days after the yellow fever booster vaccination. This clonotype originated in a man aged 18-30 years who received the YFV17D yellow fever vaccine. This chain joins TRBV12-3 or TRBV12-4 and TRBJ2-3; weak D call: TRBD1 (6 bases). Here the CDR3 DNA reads TGTGCCAGCAGTATGACAGGAATAGATACGCAGTATTTT. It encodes CASSMTGIDTQYF.